The next 32 T cell receptor beta chains were all read from a single sample in a study of blood T cell repertoires in COVID-19. Produced via immunoSEQ multiplex PCR; TCRdb's table is partial and in-frame only. The profile shows around 170,000 clones, about four fifths of them singletons. Sequencing used peripheral blood. The receptor set was obtained from a man aged 65 to 79 with active or convalescent COVID-19.

The chain employs TRBV19 and TRBJ2-1, with TRBD1 matching over 12 bases. CDR1 is LNHDA, CDR2 SQIVND, per germline (reference sequence). Trimming cost V 8 bases and J 7 bases; bases outside gene matches: 9. This CDR3 is built from 15 residues. CDR3 amino acids: CASLGTGGSRNEQFF. The CDR3 bases are TGTGCCAGTCTCGGGACAGGGGGCTCTAGAAATGAGCAGTTCTTC.

A few counts support this clone. The rearrangement joins TRBV19 to TRBJ1-5; perhaps TRBD1 as D (5 bases). Deletions cut 5 bases from V and 3 bases from J, with 11 bases between. The CDR3 is 14 residues long. Germline V gene data show CDR1 as LNHDA and CDR2 as SQIVND (reference sequence). DNA of the CDR3: TGTGCCAGTAGTTCCCCAGGGTACAATCAGCCCCAGCATTTT. Its translation: CASSSPGYNQPQHF.

V and J are TRBV19 and TRBJ2-1; a possible D gene is TRBD2 (5 bases). Deletions cut 4 bases from V and 8 bases from J, with 15 bases between. CDR3 size: 14 residues. Germline assignment: CDR1 LNHDA and CDR2 SQIVND (reference sequence). CDR3 sequence (DNA): TGTGCCAGTAGTACCACAAGTTATAGCGATGAGCAGTTCTTC. Its protein is CASSTTSYSDEQFF.

This clone was picked up one time. The chain employs TRBV10-3 and TRBJ2-5, with D maybe TRBD1 (7 bases). Trimming shortened V by 5 bases and J by 5 bases, and 30 bases separated the two germline ends. CDR3 length: 19 residues. CDR1 is ENHRY and CDR2 is SYGVKD in the germline V gene. The chain's CDR3 is CAISTDHTGTGEVMETQYF. The CDR3 DNA is TGTGCCATCAGTACCGACCATACGGGCACAGGGGAGGTCATGGAGACCCAGTACTTC.

This chain links TRBV5-1 with TRBJ1-4; 7 positions agree with TRBD1. Trimming removed 6 bases from V and 7 bases from J; junction bases left unmatched: 6. There are 13 residues in the CDR3. The germline gives CDR1 SGHRS, CDR2 YFSETQ. CDR3 sequence (DNA): TGCGCCAGCAAAGAGACAGGGTCTGAAAAACTGTTTTTT. Protein: CASKETGSEKLFF.

The chain has TRBV10-3 and TRBJ1-5; TRBD1 is a possible D gene (5 bases). V gave up 8 bases and J gave up 4 bases, with 9 bases separating them. CDR1 ENHRY and CDR2 SYGVKD come from the germline V gene. This CDR3 region has 12 residues. CDR3 nucleotide sequence: TGTGCCATCCGAGACAGAAATCAGCCCCAGCATTTT. Amino acid sequence: CAIRDRNQPQHF.

The chain joins TRBV10-1 to TRBJ2-1; perhaps TRBD2 as D (5 bases). Germline CDR1 WNHNN, CDR2 SYGVQD (reference sequence). Trimming removed 3 bases from V and 9 bases from J, with 24 bases in between. This CDR3 has 17 residues. This CDR3 is CASSELAGVRRSSEQFF. Here the CDR3 DNA reads TGCGCCAGCAGTGAACTGGCCGGGGTGCGGCGTTCGAGTGAGCAGTTCTTC.

The chain employs TRBV6-5 and TRBJ2-7, with D possibly matching TRBD1 (6 bases). The CDR3 is 12 residues long. The V end was cut by 10 bases, the J end by 5 bases, with 15 bases between. The germline gives CDR1 MNHEY, CDR2 SVGAGI. CDR3 DNA sequence: TGTGCCACATTGGGGGCCGCCCACGAGCAGTACTTC. This sequence encodes CATLGAAHEQYF.

The chain links TRBV7-6 to TRBJ2-2; TRBD1 matches 10 bases. Germline assignment: CDR1 SGHVS and CDR2 FNYEAQ. J gave up 4 bases and V 3 bases, and 14 bases lay outside the gene matches. The CDR3 runs 19 residues. In nucleotides, the CDR3 is TGTGCCAGCAGCTTTAACCAACCGGGACAGGGGTTTTCCACCGGGGAGCTGTTTTTT. Amino acids: CASSFNQPGQGFSTGELFF.

This clone was detected only once. This chain connects TRBV10-3 to TRBJ2-7, with TRBD2 matching 8 bases. CDR1 ENHRY and CDR2 SYGVKD come from the germline V gene. The CDR3 runs to 15 residues. Trimming took 10 bases from V and 3 from J; bases not matched to a gene: 14. Here the CDR3 reads CATVRTSGAYYEQYF. In DNA, the CDR3 is TGTGCCACCGTTAGAACTAGCGGTGCTTACTACGAGCAGTACTTC.

The gene calls are TRBV4-2 and TRBJ2-3; D may be TRBD2 (5 bases). Trimming stripped 1 base from V and 0 bases from J, with 17 bases between. CDR3 length equals 18 residues. From germline, CDR1 is LGHNA and CDR2 YNFKEQ. CDR3 in amino acids: CASSQGPGSSPSTDTQYF. Written as DNA, the CDR3 is TGTGCCAGCAGCCAAGGTCCGGGGTCGAGCCCTAGCACAGATACGCAGTATTTT.

This clone was found once. The chain combines TRBV5-1 with TRBJ2-5; 7 bases agree with TRBD1. Trimming removed 1 base from V and 2 bases from J; junction bases left unmatched: 8. Germline V CDR1 and CDR2: SGHRS, YFSETQ. CDR3 length equals 16 residues. The CDR3 bases are TGCGCCAGCAGCTTGCAGGCAGGGGGACAGCAAGAGACCCAGTACTTC. Protein: CASSLQAGGQQETQYF.

The rearrangement uses TRBV5-1 and TRBJ2-3, with a possible D match to TRBD2 (6 bases). CDR1 and CDR2 (germline): SGHRS, YFSETQ. The CDR3 loop spans 15 amino acids. Trimming removed 4 bases from V and 6 bases from J, with 18 bases in between. The CDR3 bases are TGCGCCAGCAGCACCACCGGGACTCTCTTGGATACGCAGTATTTT. Protein sequence: CASSTTGTLLDTQYF.

In regard to this clone: Other DNA sequences within the sample encode an identical CDR3. The chain joins TRBV5-1 to TRBJ2-7, with 9 bases identical to TRBD1. The CDR3 totals 14 residues. Germline V gives CDR1 SGHRS, CDR2 YFSETQ. Germline trimming cut 4 bases from V and 6 bases from J; bases unmatched to any gene: 8. CDR3 nucleotide sequence: TGCGCCAGCAGCCCACGGACAGGGGAGTCCGAGCAGTACTTC. It specifies CASSPRTGESEQYF.

V is TRBV3-1 (or the pseudogene TRBV3-2) and J is TRBJ2-7; 8 bases agree with TRBD1. Unmatched junction bases numbered 4, after V lost 1 base and J lost 2 bases. CDR1 LGHDT and CDR2 YNNKEL come from the germline V gene (reference sequence). The CDR3 extends over 15 amino acids. The CDR3 sequence is CASSQGPGQAYEQYF. The CDR3, as DNA: TGTGCCAGCAGCCAAGGACCGGGACAGGCCTACGAGCAGTACTTC.

DNA of the CDR3: TGTGCCACCCGGACAGGGGACACTGAAGCTTTCTTT. It translates to CATRTGDTEAFF. The chain has TRBV10-3 and TRBJ1-1; 9 positions agree with TRBD1. J gave up 3 bases and V 10 bases, and 3 bases lay outside the gene matches. The CDR3 extends over 12 amino acids. Germline CDR1 and CDR2: ENHRY and SYGVKD.

This clone was counted a few times. The rearrangement uses TRBV4-1 and TRBJ1-2, with D hard to call. The CDR3 is made up of 12 amino acids. Trimming removed 0 bases from V and 4 bases from J, with 3 bases in between. Germline CDR1 MGHRA, CDR2 YSYEKL. Here the CDR3 DNA reads TGCGCCAGCAGCCAAGACAGCTATGGCTACACCTTC. This sequence encodes CASSQDSYGYTF.

This chain links TRBV2 with TRBJ1-1, with D possibly being TRBD1 (6 bases). This CDR3 spans 13 amino acids. Germline values: CDR1 SNHLY, CDR2 FYNNEI. Deletions cut 6 bases from V and 8 bases from J, with 16 bases between. The CDR3 reads CASSVFRTEEAFF. The CDR3 DNA sequence: TGTGCCAGCAGCGTTTTCCGGACAGAGGAAGCTTTCTTT. The whole variable domain, remainder taken from reference TRBV2 and TRBJ1-1, is EPEVTQTPSHQVTQMGQEVILRCVPISNHLYFYWYRQILGQKVEFLVSFYNNEISEKSEIFDDQFSVERPDGSNFTLKIRSTKLEDSAMYFCASSVFRTEEAFFGQGTRLTVV.

This chain links TRBV27 with TRBJ2-3; D is unclear. CDR1 MNHEY and CDR2 SMNVEV come from the germline V gene (reference sequence). The CDR3 totals 15 residues. Trimming left V 5 bases short and J 0 bases short, with 12 bases between. CDR3 protein: CASSDLTLSTDTQYF. The CDR3 DNA reads as TGTGCCAGCAGTGACTTAACGTTGAGCACAGATACGCAGTATTTT.

CDR3 in amino acids: CASSESRRGSTDTQYF. The CDR3 bases are TGTGCCAGCAGTGAATCCCGGAGGGGCAGCACAGATACGCAGTATTTT. J is TRBJ2-3 and V is TRBV25-1; the D gene is possibly TRBD2 (6 bases). V was trimmed by 1 base and J by 0 bases, leaving 11 bases between them. This CDR3 has 16 amino acids. Looked up from germline, CDR1 is MGHDK and CDR2 is SYGVNS. The variable domain in full, with the rest retrieved from reference TRBV25-1 and TRBJ2-3, is EADIYQTPRYLVIGTGKKITLECSQTMGHDKMYWYQQDPGMELHLIHYSYGVNSTEKGDLSSESTVSRIRTEHFPLTLESARPSHTSQYLCASSESRRGSTDTQYFGPGTRLTVL.

J is TRBJ2-3 and V is TRBV5-8; D perhaps matches TRBD2 (5 bases). Looked up from germline, CDR1 is SGHTS and CDR2 is YDEGEE. The ends were cut back, 1 base at V and 3 bases at J, with 9 bases in the middle. This CDR3 is 14 amino acids long. CDR3 sequence (DNA): TGTGCCAGCAGCTTGACTAGTGGGACAGATACGCAGTATTTT. This sequence encodes CASSLTSGTDTQYF.

V and J are TRBV3-1 (or the pseudogene TRBV3-2) and TRBJ1-2; 9 nucleotides align to TRBD1. J lost 7 bases, V lost 4 bases, and 7 bases had no gene match. The CDR3 loop spans 14 amino acids. The germline V gene encodes CDR1 LGHDT and CDR2 YNNKEL (reference sequence). The CDR3 sequence: CASSLQGAQGGYTF. CDR3 nucleotide sequence: TGTGCCAGCAGCCTACAGGGGGCGCAGGGTGGCTACACCTTC.

This clone was counted a single time. This rearrangement joins TRBV5-1 to TRBJ2-1; TRBD1 aligns across 8 bases. The CDR3 is 15 amino acids. The germline CDR1 and CDR2 sequences are SGHRS and YFSETQ. J gave up 9 bases and V 1 base, and 9 bases lay outside the gene matches. CDR3 protein: CASSLQGTGNSEQFF. CDR3 DNA: TGCGCCAGCAGCTTGCAAGGGACAGGTAATAGTGAGCAGTTCTTC.

J is TRBJ2-3 and V is TRBV4-2; TRBD1 is a possible D gene (5 bases). Trimming left V 4 bases short and J 5 bases short, with 13 bases between. Per the germline V gene, CDR1 is LGHNA and CDR2 is YNFKEQ. This CDR3 contains 14 residues. The CDR3 loop reads CASSRGGPGDTQYF. The CDR3 coding sequence is TGTGCCAGCAGCCGGGGCGGTCCGGGAGATACGCAGTATTTT.

This rearrangement joins TRBV9 to TRBJ2-7; tentatively, D is TRBD2 (6 bases). This CDR3 has 14 amino acids. Per germline, CDR1 SGDLS and CDR2 YYNGEE. V was trimmed by 6 bases and J by 2 bases, leaving 15 bases between them. The CDR3 loop is CASNPGGNTYEQYF. CDR3 nucleotides: TGTGCCAGCAACCCCGGAGGGAACACCTACGAGCAGTACTTC.

The chain is built from TRBV30 and TRBJ1-2; unclear D gene. The CDR3 totals 14 residues. Germline V gene sequence: CDR1 GTSNPN, CDR2 SVGIG (reference sequence). V lost 3 bases, J lost 0 bases, and 11 bases lay in between. The CDR3 region is CAWRSGISNYGYTF. In DNA form, the CDR3 reads TGTGCCTGGAGATCGGGGATCTCTAACTATGGCTACACCTTC.

The rearrangement uses TRBV19 and TRBJ2-6; possible D gene TRBD2, 6 bases. This CDR3 comprises 18 residues. Trimming stripped 2 bases from V and 0 bases from J, with 14 bases between. Germline V lookup: CDR1 LNHDA, CDR2 SQIVND (reference sequence). The CDR3 DNA is TGTGCCAGTAGTATATGGGGGGATCCCCGCTCTGGGGCCAACGTCCTGACTTTC. This sequence encodes CASSIWGDPRSGANVLTF.

This clone was observed a handful of times. The chain couples TRBV7-6 to TRBJ1-2; D is undetermined. V lost 5 bases and J 5 bases, leaving 24 bases between the germline ends. The CDR3 spans 17 residues. Per the germline V gene, CDR1 is SGHVS and CDR2 is FNYEAQ. In DNA form, the CDR3 reads TGTGCCAGCAGCCCCGCCCGGTGGCAGCCGGGTTGGTATGGCTACACCTTC. Its protein product is CASSPARWQPGWYGYTF. Full variable domain (remainder filled in from reference TRBV7-6 and TRBJ1-2): GAGVSQSPRYKVTKRGQDVALRCDPISGHVSLYWYRQALGQGPEFLTYFNYEAQQDKSGLPNDRFSAERPEGSISTLTIQRTEQRDSAMYRCASSPARWQPGWYGYTFGSGTRLTVV.

On this clone itself: This sample also contains other DNA sequences that code for the same CDR3. The chain links TRBV19 to TRBJ1-2; TRBD1 agrees at 7 bases. This CDR3 contains 12 residues. Germline V gene data show CDR1 as LNHDA and CDR2 as SQIVND (reference sequence). V gave up 4 bases and J gave up 5 bases; unmatched junction bases: 1. The CDR3 sequence: CASSTGQYGYTF. The DNA for the CDR3 is TGTGCCAGTAGTACGGGACAGTATGGCTACACCTTC. Full variable domain (missing parts from reference TRBV19 and TRBJ1-2): DGGITQSPKYLFRKEGQNVTLSCEQNLNHDAMYWYRQDPGQGLRLIYYSQIVNDFQKGDIAEGYSVSREKKESFPLTVTSAQKNPTAFYLCASSTGQYGYTFGSGTRLTVV.

The chain carries TRBV19 and TRBJ1-2; D not resolved. V lost 5 bases and J 0 bases, leaving 10 bases between the germline ends. The germline V gene has CDR1 LNHDA and CDR2 SQIVND (reference sequence). The CDR3 spans 14 residues. CDR3 protein: CASSRDNANYGYTF. The DNA for the CDR3 is TGTGCCAGTAGTCGTGACAATGCTAACTATGGCTACACCTTC.

The V and J genes are TRBV6-6 and TRBJ2-5; TRBD2 agrees at 8 bases. The germline gives CDR1 MNHNY, CDR2 SVGAGI (reference sequence). The CDR3 length is 14 residues. Trimming at V came to 7 bases and at J to 4 bases, leaving 8 bases not matched to a gene. The DNA for the CDR3 is TGTGCCAGCACCGACCCAACTAGCGGAGAGACCCAGTACTTC. It specifies CASTDPTSGETQYF.

This clone was counted a few times. The DNA for the CDR3 is TGTGCCAGCACGGGACAGGGCCCCAATCAGCCCCAGCATTTT. Protein product: CASTGQGPNQPQHF. The V and J genes are TRBV6-5 and TRBJ1-5, with TRBD1 identical over 9 bases. The CDR3 covers 14 residues. CDR1 is MNHEY and CDR2 is SVGAGI in the germline V gene. The V and J ends lost 7 bases and 3 bases, in that order; junction bases with no gene match: 4.